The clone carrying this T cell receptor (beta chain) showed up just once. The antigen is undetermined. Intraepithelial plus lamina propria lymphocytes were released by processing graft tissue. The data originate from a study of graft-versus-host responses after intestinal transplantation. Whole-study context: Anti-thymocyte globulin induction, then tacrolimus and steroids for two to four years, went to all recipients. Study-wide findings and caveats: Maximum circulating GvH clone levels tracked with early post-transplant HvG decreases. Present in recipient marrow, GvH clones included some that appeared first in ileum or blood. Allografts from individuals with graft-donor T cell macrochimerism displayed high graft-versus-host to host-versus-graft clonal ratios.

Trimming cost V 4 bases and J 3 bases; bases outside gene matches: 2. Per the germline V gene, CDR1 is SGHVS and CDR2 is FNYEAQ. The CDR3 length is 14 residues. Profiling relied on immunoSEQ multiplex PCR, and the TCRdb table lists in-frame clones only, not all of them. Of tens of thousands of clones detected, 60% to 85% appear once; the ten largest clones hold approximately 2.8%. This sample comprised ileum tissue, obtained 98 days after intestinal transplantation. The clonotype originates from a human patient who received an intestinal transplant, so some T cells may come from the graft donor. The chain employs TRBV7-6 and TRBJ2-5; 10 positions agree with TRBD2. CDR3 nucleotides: TGTGCCAGCAGCTACGGACTAGCGGAAGAGACCCAGTACTTC. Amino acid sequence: CASSYGLAEETQYF.